A selection of T cell receptor beta chains follows, all from one sample in a study of T cells in localized non-small cell lung cancer. Measured with immunoSEQ multiplex PCR; TCRdb has only the in-frame clones, and not every one. The sample shows about 19,000 clones, approximately 80% of them seen only once. This specimen consisted of peripheral blood, obtained before any cancer treatment. These receptors were obtained from a man aged 40 to 75 with stage I lung adenocarcinoma. CDR3s include the opening cysteine and the closing phenylalanine or tryptophan. Fields, in order: V gene, clone size, D gene, J gene, CDR3 DNA, CDR3 protein. A D gene is named only where the DNA matches it firmly. Not all rows give a size; the values are once, few, many and, for expanded clones, a class.

TRBV29-1,NA,NA,TRBJ2-1,TGCAGCGTGGGGTATCGAGGGCCCTACAATGAGCAGTTCTTC,CSVGYRGPYNEQFF
TRBV18,NA,NA,TRBJ1-2,TGTGCCAGCTCACCCAGTGCTTTCGAGGGCTACACCTTC,CASSPSAFEGYTF
TRBV28,NA,TRBD2,TRBJ2-3,TGTGCCAGCAGTTTAGGGACTAGCGGGAGCACAGATACGCAGTATTTT,CASSLGTSGSTDTQYF
TRBV30,once,TRBD2,TRBJ2-1,TGTGCCTGGAGTGAGGTAGCGGGGTGGGATGAGCAGTTCTTC,CAWSEVAGWDEQFF
TRBV4-2,NA,NA,TRBJ2-3,TGTGCCAGCAGCCACGGGTCAGGGGGAGGGGAAGATACGCAGTATTTT,CASSHGSGGGEDTQYF
TRBV2,few,TRBD1,TRBJ1-6,TGTGCCAGCAGTAGTCAGGGGACAGGTTCTAATTCACCCCTCCACTTT,CASSSQGTGSNSPLHF
TRBV23-1,once,TRBD1,TRBJ1-2,TGCGCCAGCAGTCAATGGCTCCACAGGGGTGGCTACACCTTC,CASSQWLHRGGYTF
TRBV7-9,once,TRBD1,TRBJ2-1,TGTGCCAGCAGCTCGGGACAGGGCCTGTACAATGAGCAGTTCTTC,CASSSGQGLYNEQFF
TRBV7-2,NA,TRBD1,TRBJ1-6,TGTGCCAGCAGCTTAGCGGCCGGACAGGGTTCACCCCTCCACTTT,CASSLAAGQGSPLHF
TRBV27,NA,NA,TRBJ2-2,TGTGCCAGCAGTTTAGGCATCACCGGGGAGCTGTTTTTT,CASSLGITGELFF
TRBV6-6,once,NA,TRBJ1-1,TGTGCCAGCAGTTTTACCCAGTCTGAAGCTTTCTTT,CASSFTQSEAFF
TRBV14,NA,NA,TRBJ2-6,TGTGCCAGCAGCCAATGGGGTTCTGGGGCCAACGTCCTGACTTTC,CASSQWGSGANVLTF
TRBV27,once,NA,TRBJ2-1,TGTGCCAGCAGTCTCCTAGGGGATGAGCAGTTCTTC,CASSLLGDEQFF
TRBV6-6,few,NA,TRBJ1-1,TGTGCCAGCAGTTACGGGACTCCCGCTGAAGCTTTCTTT,CASSYGTPAEAFF
TRBV10-1,few,NA,TRBJ1-5,TGCGCCAGCAGTGCCGAATTCGGACAGCCCCAGCATTTT,CASSAEFGQPQHF
TRBV10-3,NA,TRBD2,TRBJ2-1,TGTGCCATCAGTGAGTCGGGACTAGCGGCGAACAATGAGCAGTTCTTC,CAISESGLAANNEQFF
TRBV11-3,few,NA,TRBJ1-2,TGTGCCAGCAGCCGAATGACAGGACAAAATAACTATGGCTACACCTTC,CASSRMTGQNNYGYTF
TRBV7-9,NA,TRBD2,TRBJ2-3,TGTGCCAGCAGCCCAAGCGGGGTAAGCACAGATACGCAGTATTTT,CASSPSGVSTDTQYF
TRBV11-2,NA,NA,TRBJ1-3,TGTGCCAGCAGATCGACAGATAGAAACACCATATATTTT,CASRSTDRNTIYF
TRBV19,few,NA,TRBJ1-1,TGTGCCAGCAGGAGGTGGCTGAACACTGAAGCTTTCTTT,CASRRWLNTEAFF
TRBV5-5,NA,NA,TRBJ2-5,TGTGCCAGCAGCTTGGATCCAGGGAGAGAGACCCAGTACTTC,CASSLDPGRETQYF
TRBV5-1,large,TRBD2,TRBJ2-1,TGCGCCAGCAGCGTCCTTAGCGGGTCGGACAATGAGCAGTTCTTC,CASSVLSGSDNEQFF
TRBV6-5,NA,NA,TRBJ1-1,TGTGCCAGCAGAGAACCGGGACATGCGAACACTGAAGCTTTCTTT,CASREPGHANTEAFF
TRBV10-3,NA,NA,TRBJ1-2,TGTGCCATCAGGGGGACGGAGGGTTCCTATGGCTACACCTTC,CAIRGTEGSYGYTF
TRBV7-2,NA,TRBD2,TRBJ2-7,TGTGCCAGCAGCCTCGGACTAGCGGGGCCGAGCTCCTACGAGCAGTACTTC,CASSLGLAGPSSYEQYF
TRBV28,NA,NA,TRBJ1-1,TGTGCCAGCGTGGCATTGGCAGGGGCTCCCACTGAAGCTTTCTTT,CASVALAGAPTEAFF
TRBV7-9,once,TRBD1,TRBJ2-2,TGTGCCAGCAGCTTAACAGGGGCAAACACCGGGGAGCTGTTTTTT,CASSLTGANTGELFF
TRBV6-1,NA,NA,TRBJ2-5,TGTGCCAGCATCGCCATCAGGGAAAAGACCCAGTACTTC,CASIAIREKTQYF
TRBV2,few,NA,TRBJ2-7,TGTGCCAGCAGTGAGGGGCAGGGGCCTCTCTCCTACGAGCAGTACTTC,CASSEGQGPLSYEQYF